This T cell receptor beta chain was found in a study of CD4 T cells in lung cancer (dated by TCRdb to the late 2010s). Study-level background: The study screened blood T cells of NSCLC patients for responses to candidate mutation-encoded neoepitopes and isolated neoantigen-specific CD4+ T-cell clones and TCRs. Several patients undergoing curative-intent resections for stage I-III non-small cell lung cancer provided the tumor and non-adjacent lung tissue. The frequency of neoantigen-specific clonotypes in tumor resections, non-adjacent lung and cultured T-cell products was followed using TCRB deep sequencing. Treatments received by the patients before blood donation included platinum chemotherapy, and some patients received nivolumab or pembrolizumab. Lung adenocarcinoma or squamous cell carcinoma was present in the resected patients, who were aged 60 to 69 at blood donation and were mostly former smokers. Study-wide conclusions, independent of this receptor: Some blood-derived responses might reflect in vitro priming of naive T cells or cross-reactivity rather than memory responses to the cancer.

Non-adjacent lung tissue was collected from the same resection as far as possible from the malignant lesion, at least 3 cm away. According to the germline V gene, CDR1 reads SGHVS and CDR2 reads FQNEAQ. From V the trimming removes 6 bases and from J it removes 2 bases, while the gene matches leave 7 bases of the junction unaccounted for. From the cysteine up to the phenylalanine, the CDR3 has a length of 16 residues. The sequence is cut down to CDR3 DNA, 48 bases in frame from base 1. Library method: the immunoSEQ multiplex PCR assay. DNA was isolated using Qiagen DNeasy or QIAamp micro DNA kits, and TCRB was sequenced using the Adaptive Biotechnology human TCRB sequencing kit. Sequencing of TCRB libraries was performed on an Illumina MiSeq. Processing in the source paper ran as follows. TCRB sequence data were analyzed with the kit provider's software, and tumor enrichment of clonotype templates was tested with Fisher's exact test. The immuneACCESS repertoire file appears here via TCRdb, limited to in-frame rearrangements. These files lack a portion of the clones; in checked studies, under half of the deficit traces to unresolved V genes, and the cause of the others is not known. V and J calls and clone size are given by that table; D and trimming were obtained from the DNA. Recorded for this sample are about 10,000 clones; about 62% of them occurred a single time. The ten largest clonotypes hold roughly 15% of the sample.

In regard to this clone: This receptor's antigen is unknown. Per-base quality was not reported, and no clone a single base away is much larger than it.

The sequence was obtained from a man between 60 and 75 years old with non-small cell lung cancer. Sequencing was performed on normal lung tissue taken away from the tumor. The V gene is TRBV7-8 and the J gene is TRBJ2-3, with 11 bases matching TRBD2. The DNA sequence is TGTGCCAGCAGGGGGTGGGGACTAGCGGACACAGATACGCAGTATTTT. It is translated as CASRGWGLADTDTQYF.